Listed below are T cell receptor beta chains from one sample, sequenced in a study of T-cell reconstitution after alpha-beta-depleted transplantation in children. Via MiXCR, TCRdb re-called the PCR reads, giving one row per CDR3 protein. The table shows 350,000 to 500,000 distinct CDR3 sequences, with 43% occurring only once. Sequenced here: PBMCs, sampled before TCRalphabeta/CD19-depleted stem cell transplant. Every receptor here comes from a girl aged 2-10 years with aplastic anemia, due to receive a stem cell transplant. Each CDR3 is given with its conserved first and last residue. Each record gives: clone size, D gene, V gene, J gene, CDR3 protein, CDR3 DNA. The D gene is left open where the match is weak. Part of the rows lack a size; the others show once, few, many or a class for expanded clones.

NA	NA	TRBV5-1	TRBJ1-1	CASNIVQGMNTEAFF	TGCGCCAGCAACATCGTTCAGGGGATGAACACTGAAGCTTTCTTT
NA	NA	TRBV9	TRBJ1-3	CASSVETAMGNTIYF	TGTGCCAGCAGCGTGGAAACAGCGATGGGAAACACCATATATTTT
NA	TRBD1	TRBV4-1	TRBJ2-5	CASSQERRTGRGETQYF	TGCGCCAGCAGCCAAGAAAGGCGGACAGGGCGGGGAGAGACCCAGTACTTC
NA	NA	TRBV10-3	TRBJ2-5	CAISEVGGQETQYF	TGTGCCATCAGTGAGGTCGGGGGCCAAGAGACCCAGTACTTC
NA	NA	TRBV30	TRBJ2-1	CAWSVVGEQFF	TGTGCCTGGAGTGTAGTAGGGGAGCAGTTCTTC
many	NA	TRBV6-2/TRBV6-3	TRBJ2-3	CASSYSSADPTDTQYF	TGTGCCAGCAGTTACTCGTCAGCAGATCCGACAGATACGCAGTATTTT
few	NA	TRBV7-2	TRBJ2-7	CASTYGANDYEQYF	TGTGCCAGCACGTACGGGGCAAACGACTACGAGCAGTACTTC
NA	NA	TRBV6-1	TRBJ2-4	CASKSYEGHSNIQYF	TGTGCCAGCAAATCCTATGAGGGACACTCAAACATTCAGTACTTC
few	NA	TRBV27	TRBJ1-2	CASSQAGTQSNYGYTF	TGTGCCAGCAGTCAAGCTGGGACTCAGTCTAACTATGGCTACACCTTC
NA	NA	TRBV5-6	TRBJ1-1	CASSSRAPIMNTEAFF	TGTGCCAGCAGCTCTCGGGCCCCCATCATGAACACTGAAGCTTTCTTT
NA	NA	TRBV28	TRBJ2-7	CASRRLAYEQYF	TGTGCCAGCAGAAGACTAGCCTACGAGCAGTACTTC
few	NA	TRBV5-1	TRBJ2-7	CASSLGTGREQYF	TGCGCCAGCAGCTTGGGGACCGGGAGAGAGCAGTACTTC
many	NA	TRBV7-8	TRBJ2-3	CASSLGLIHTQYF	TGTGCCAGCAGCCTCGGACTAATCCATACGCAGTATTTT
NA	NA	TRBV4-2	TRBJ2-7	CARSPRHPFEQYF	TGTGCCAGGAGCCCGAGACACCCCTTCGAGCAGTACTTC
few	NA	TRBV29-1	TRBJ1-2	CSVDGYTF	TGCAGCGTTGACGGCTACACCTTC
NA	TRBD2	TRBV11-1	TRBJ2-5	CASSSPEGRGSAASRRETQYF	TGTGCCAGCAGCTCCCCCGAGGGGAGGGGATCGGCGGCGTCCCGGCGGGAGACCCAGTACTTC
NA	TRBD1	TRBV12-3/TRBV12-4	TRBJ2-7	CASSFGTGPGEQYF	TGTGCCAGCAGTTTCGGGACAGGCCCTGGCGAGCAGTACTTC
many	TRBD1	TRBV3-1	TRBJ2-7	CASSLDGGQGNEQYF	TGTGCCAGCAGCCTCGATGGGGGACAGGGGAACGAGCAGTACTTC